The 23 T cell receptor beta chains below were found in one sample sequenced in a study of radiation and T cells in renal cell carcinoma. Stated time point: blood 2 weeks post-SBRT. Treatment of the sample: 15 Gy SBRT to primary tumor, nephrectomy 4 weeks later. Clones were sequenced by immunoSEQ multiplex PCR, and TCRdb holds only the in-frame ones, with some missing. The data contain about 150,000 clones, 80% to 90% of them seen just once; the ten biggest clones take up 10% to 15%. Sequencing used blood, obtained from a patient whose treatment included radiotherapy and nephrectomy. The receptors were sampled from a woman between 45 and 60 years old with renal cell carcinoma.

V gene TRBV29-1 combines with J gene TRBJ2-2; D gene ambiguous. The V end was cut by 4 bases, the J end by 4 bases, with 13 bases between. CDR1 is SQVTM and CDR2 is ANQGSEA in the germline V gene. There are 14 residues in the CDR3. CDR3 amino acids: CSVGYQRGTGELFF. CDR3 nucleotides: TGCAGCGTTGGATACCAGCGCGGCACCGGGGAGCTGTTTTTT.

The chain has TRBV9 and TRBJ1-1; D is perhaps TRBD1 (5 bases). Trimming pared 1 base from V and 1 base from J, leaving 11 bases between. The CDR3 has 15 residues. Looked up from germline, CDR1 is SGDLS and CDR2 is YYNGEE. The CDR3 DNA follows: TGTGCCAGCAGCGTAAACACAGGAGCGAACACTGAAGCTTTCTTT. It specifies CASSVNTGANTEAFF.

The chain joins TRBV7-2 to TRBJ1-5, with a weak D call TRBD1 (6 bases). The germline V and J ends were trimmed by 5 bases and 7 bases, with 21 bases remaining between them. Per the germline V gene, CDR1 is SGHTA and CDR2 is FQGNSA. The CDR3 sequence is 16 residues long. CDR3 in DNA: TGTGCCAGCAGCCCCCCAGGGGTCCAGGGTGGACAGCCCCAGCATTTT. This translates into CASSPPGVQGGQPQHF.

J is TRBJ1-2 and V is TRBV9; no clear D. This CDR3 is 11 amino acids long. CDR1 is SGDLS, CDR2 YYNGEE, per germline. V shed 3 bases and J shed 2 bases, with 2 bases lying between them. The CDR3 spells CASSDNYGYTF. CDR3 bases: TGTGCCAGCAGCGACAACTATGGCTACACCTTC.

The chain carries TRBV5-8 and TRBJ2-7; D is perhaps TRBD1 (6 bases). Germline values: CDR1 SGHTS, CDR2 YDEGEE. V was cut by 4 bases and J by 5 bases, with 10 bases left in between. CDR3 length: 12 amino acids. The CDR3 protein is CASSQDRHEQYF. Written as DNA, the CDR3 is TGTGCCAGCAGCCAAGACAGGCACGAGCAGTACTTC.

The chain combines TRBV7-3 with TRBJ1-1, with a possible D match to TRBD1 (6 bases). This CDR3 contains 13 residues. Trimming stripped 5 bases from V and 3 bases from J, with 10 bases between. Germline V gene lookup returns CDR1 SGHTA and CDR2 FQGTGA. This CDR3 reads CASSPEGDTEAFF. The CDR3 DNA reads TGTGCCAGCAGCCCGGAGGGGGACACTGAAGCTTTCTTT.

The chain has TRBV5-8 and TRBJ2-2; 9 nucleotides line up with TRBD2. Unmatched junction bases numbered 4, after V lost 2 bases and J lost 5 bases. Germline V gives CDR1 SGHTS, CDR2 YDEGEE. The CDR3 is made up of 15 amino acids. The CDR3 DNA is TGTGCCAGCAGCTTAGGGACTAGCTTTACCGGGGAGCTGTTTTTT. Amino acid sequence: CASSLGTSFTGELFF.

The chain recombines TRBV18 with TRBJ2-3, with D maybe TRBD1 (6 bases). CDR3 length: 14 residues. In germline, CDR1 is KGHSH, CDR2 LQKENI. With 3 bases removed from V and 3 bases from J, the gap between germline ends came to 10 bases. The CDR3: CASSPRGGTDTQYF. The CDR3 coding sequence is TGTGCCAGCTCACCCAGGGGTGGGACAGATACGCAGTATTTT.

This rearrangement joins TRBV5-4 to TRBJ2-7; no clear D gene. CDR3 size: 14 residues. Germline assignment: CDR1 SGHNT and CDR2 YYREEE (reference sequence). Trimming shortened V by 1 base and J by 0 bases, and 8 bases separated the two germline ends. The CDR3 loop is CASSLHIPSYEQYF. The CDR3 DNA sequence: TGTGCCAGCAGCTTGCACATTCCCTCCTACGAGCAGTACTTC.

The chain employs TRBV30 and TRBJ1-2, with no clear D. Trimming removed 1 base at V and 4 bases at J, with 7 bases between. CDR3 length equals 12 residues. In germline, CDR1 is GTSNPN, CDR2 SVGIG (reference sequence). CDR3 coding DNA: TGTGCCTGGAGTGGCGGACCCTATGGCTACACCTTC. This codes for CAWSGGPYGYTF.

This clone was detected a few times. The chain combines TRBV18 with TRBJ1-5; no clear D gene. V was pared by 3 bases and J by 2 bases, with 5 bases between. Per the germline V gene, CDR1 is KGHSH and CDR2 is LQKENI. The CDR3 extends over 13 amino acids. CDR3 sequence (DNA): TGTGCCAGCTCACCGGCCCGCAATCAGCCCCAGCATTTT. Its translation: CASSPARNQPQHF.

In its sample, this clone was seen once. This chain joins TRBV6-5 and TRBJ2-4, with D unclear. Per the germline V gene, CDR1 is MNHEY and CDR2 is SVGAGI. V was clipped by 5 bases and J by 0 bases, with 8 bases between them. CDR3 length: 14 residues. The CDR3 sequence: CASSNWGAKNIQYF. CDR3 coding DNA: TGTGCCAGCAGTAATTGGGGAGCCAAAAACATTCAGTACTTC.

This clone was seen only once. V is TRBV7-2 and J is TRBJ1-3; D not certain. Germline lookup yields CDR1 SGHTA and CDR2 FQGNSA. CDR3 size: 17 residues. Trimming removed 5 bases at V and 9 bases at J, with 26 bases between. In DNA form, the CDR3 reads TGTGCCAGCAGCCTCATCCCTACCGGGGAGGGAGGTGTCACCATATATTTT. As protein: CASSLIPTGEGGVTIYF.

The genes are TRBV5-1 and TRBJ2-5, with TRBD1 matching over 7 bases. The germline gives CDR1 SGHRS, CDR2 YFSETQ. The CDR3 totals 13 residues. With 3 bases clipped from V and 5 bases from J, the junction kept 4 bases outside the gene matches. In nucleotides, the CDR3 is TGCGCCAGCAGCTACAGGGGAACGGAGACCCAGTACTTC. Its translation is CASSYRGTETQYF.

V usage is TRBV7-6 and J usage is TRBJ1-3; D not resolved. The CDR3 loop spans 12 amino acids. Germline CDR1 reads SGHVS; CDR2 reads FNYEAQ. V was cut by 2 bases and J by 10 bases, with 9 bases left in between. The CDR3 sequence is CASSLNLGTIYF. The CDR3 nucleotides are TGTGCCAGCAGCTTAAACCTAGGAACCATATATTTT.

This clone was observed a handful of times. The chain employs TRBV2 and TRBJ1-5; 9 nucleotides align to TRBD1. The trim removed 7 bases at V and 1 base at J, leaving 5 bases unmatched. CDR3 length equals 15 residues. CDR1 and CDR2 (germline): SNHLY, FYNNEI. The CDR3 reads CASTGQGYSNQPQHF. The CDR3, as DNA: TGTGCCAGCACGGGACAGGGTTACAGCAATCAGCCCCAGCATTTT.

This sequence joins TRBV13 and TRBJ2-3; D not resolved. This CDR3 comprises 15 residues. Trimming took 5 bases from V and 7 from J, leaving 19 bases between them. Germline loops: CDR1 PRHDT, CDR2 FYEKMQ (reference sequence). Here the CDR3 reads CASSPRATGAYTQYF. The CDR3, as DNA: TGTGCCAGCAGCCCCCGGGCGACTGGCGCGTATACGCAGTATTTT.

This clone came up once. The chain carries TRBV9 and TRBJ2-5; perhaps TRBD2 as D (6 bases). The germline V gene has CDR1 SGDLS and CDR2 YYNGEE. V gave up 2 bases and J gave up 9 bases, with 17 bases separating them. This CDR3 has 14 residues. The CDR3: CASSVASDTGAQYF. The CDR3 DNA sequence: TGTGCCAGCAGCGTGGCTAGCGACACGGGGGCCCAGTACTTC.

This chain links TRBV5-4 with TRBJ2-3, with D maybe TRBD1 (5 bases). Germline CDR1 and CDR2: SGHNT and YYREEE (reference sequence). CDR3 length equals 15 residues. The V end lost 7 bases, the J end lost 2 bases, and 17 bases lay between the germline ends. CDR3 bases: TGTGCCAGCCGGTTTCAGGGTTACCCCACAGATACGCAGTATTTT. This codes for CASRFQGYPTDTQYF.

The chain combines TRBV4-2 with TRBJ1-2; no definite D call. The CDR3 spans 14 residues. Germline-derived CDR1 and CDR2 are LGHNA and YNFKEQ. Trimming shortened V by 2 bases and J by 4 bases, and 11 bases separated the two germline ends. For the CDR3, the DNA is TGTGCCAGCAGCCAACAGTGGACCTCCTATGGCTACACCTTC. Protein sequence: CASSQQWTSYGYTF.

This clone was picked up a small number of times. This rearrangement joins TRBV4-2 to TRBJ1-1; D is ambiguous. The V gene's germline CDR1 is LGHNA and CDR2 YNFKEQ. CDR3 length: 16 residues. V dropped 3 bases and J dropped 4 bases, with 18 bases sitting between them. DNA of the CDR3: TGTGCCAGCAGCCAGGGGAGACTGAAATGGGGCACTGAAGCTTTCTTT. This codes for CASSQGRLKWGTEAFF.

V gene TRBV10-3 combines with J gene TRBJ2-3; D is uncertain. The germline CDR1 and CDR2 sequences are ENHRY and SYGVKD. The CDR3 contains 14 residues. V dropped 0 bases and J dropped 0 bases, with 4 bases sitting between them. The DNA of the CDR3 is TGTGCCATCAGTGAGTCAGTGAGCACAGATACGCAGTATTTT. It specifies CAISESVSTDTQYF.

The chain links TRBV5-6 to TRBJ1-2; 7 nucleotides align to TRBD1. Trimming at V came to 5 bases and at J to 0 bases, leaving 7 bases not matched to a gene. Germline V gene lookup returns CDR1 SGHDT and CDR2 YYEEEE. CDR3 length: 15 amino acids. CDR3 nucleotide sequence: TGTGCCAGCAGTCCCGGGACAGCTGCTAACTATGGCTACACCTTC. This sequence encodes CASSPGTAANYGYTF.